This TCR beta chain was sequenced in a study of T cell responses to AZD1222 COVID-19 vaccine. Whole-study results and caveats: Compared with day 0, the breadth and depth of the Spike-specific TCR repertoire rose significantly after two doses of AZD1222.

The CDR3 has 14 residues. Trimming took off 0 bases at V and 3 bases at J, with 8 bases between the two ends. CDR1 is LGHDT and CDR2 is YNNKEL in the germline V gene (reference sequence). Comments on this clone: Its antigen is currently unknown.

TCRdb's table, derived via immunoSEQ multiplex PCR, lists solely in-frame clones and lacks some. The table shows approximately 120,000 clones, with about 89% occurring only once. This TCR came from an adult in good health. Sequenced material: peripheral blood, taken on day 0 of AZD1222 vaccination. V and J are TRBV3-1 (or the pseudogene TRBV3-2) and TRBJ1-2; possible D gene TRBD1, 5 bases. The CDR3 DNA follows: TGTGCCAGCAGCCAAGATAGGGGTGACTATGGCTACACCTTC. It codes for CASSQDRGDYGYTF.